What follows are 2 T cell receptor beta chains derived from one specimen sequenced in a study of T cell clonality in common variable immunodeficiency. TCRdb's copy holds only in-frame clones and misses some; the assay was immunoSEQ multiplex PCR. Altogether about 64,000 clones were found in the sample, and no singletons occur. Sequenced sample: peripheral blood mononuclear cells. The receptors originated from a person aged 18-70 years in good health.

This clone occurred a few times. The CDR3 is cut off 3 residues early in the read; its end comes from the germline J gene. The chain has TRBV19 and TRBJ2-3, with TRBD1 matching over 8 bases. CDR1 is LNHDA and CDR2 is SQIVND in the germline V gene (reference sequence). The CDR3 loop spans 15 amino acids. The junction had 8 bases not matched to a gene; V was cut back by 5 bases and J by 4 bases. CDR3 amino acids: CASSFQGALADTQYF. CDR3 bases read: TGTGCCAGTAGTTTCCAGGGGGCGCTTGCAGATACG.

This clone has a count of ten or more. The CDR3 extends 3 residues past the end of the read, so its final part is completed from the germline J gene. The chain employs TRBV20-1 and TRBJ2-3; weak D call: TRBD1 (5 bases). Deletions cut 0 bases from V and 6 bases from J, with 13 bases between. This CDR3 comprises 14 residues. CDR1 and CDR2 (germline): DFQATT, SNEGSKA (reference sequence). The covered CDR3 bases are TGCAGTGCTAGAGATCCGGCAGGGTGGGATACG. Amino acids: CSARDPAGWDT. The entire CDR3 reads CSARDPAGWDTQYF.